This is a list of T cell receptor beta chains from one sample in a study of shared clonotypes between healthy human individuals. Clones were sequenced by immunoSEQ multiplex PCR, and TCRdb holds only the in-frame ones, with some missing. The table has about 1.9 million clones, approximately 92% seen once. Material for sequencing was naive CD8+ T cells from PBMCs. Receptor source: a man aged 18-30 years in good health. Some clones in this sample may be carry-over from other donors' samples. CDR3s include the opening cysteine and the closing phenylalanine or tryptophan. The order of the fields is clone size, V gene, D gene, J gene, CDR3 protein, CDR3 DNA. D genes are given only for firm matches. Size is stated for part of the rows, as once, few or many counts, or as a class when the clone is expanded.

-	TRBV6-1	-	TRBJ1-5	CASNPDSNQPQHF	TGTGCCAGCAACCCTGATAGCAATCAGCCCCAGCATTTT
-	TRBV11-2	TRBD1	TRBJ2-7	CASTGTVYEQYF	TGTGCCAGCACCGGGACAGTTTACGAGCAGTACTTC
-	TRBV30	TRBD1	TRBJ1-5	CASGQGARQPQHF	TGTGCCTCGGGACAGGGGGCCAGGCAGCCCCAGCATTTT
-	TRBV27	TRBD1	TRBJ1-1	CASSLQGANTEAFF	TGTGCCAGCAGCCTACAGGGGGCGAACACTGAAGCTTTCTTT
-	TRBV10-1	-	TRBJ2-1	CASSEIPFPAGHNEQFF	TGCGCCAGCAGTGAGATTCCATTCCCTGCGGGACACAATGAGCAGTTCTTC
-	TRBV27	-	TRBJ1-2	CASSLDSRYGYTF	TGTGCCAGCAGTTTGGACAGCCGCTATGGCTACACCTTC
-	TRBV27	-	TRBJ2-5	CASSRYQETQYF	TGTGCCAGCAGCCGATACCAAGAGACCCAGTACTTC
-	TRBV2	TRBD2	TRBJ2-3	CASRTSGNSDTQYF	TGTGCCAGCAGGACTAGCGGAAATTCAGATACGCAGTATTTT
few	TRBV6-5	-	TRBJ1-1	CASSYNMRTEAFF	TGTGCCAGCAGTTACAATATGCGGACTGAAGCTTTCTTT
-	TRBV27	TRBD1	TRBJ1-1	CASRGQGSTEAFF	TGTGCCAGCAGAGGACAGGGGAGCACTGAAGCTTTCTTT
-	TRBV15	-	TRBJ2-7	CATSRDGQTYEQYF	TGTGCCACCAGCAGAGATGGACAGACCTACGAGCAGTACTTC